The clone carrying this T cell receptor beta chain showed up just a few times. The antigen is unknown. Terminally differentiated effector memory CD45RA+ cells were excluded by CCR7 positive selection of CD45RO-negative cells. Repertoires were generated with immunoSEQ multiplex PCR, while TCRdb's copy carries only in-frame clones and drops some. The sample lists about 2,200,000 clones, about 92% occurring once. This sample is drawn from a study of shared clonotypes between healthy human individuals. About the study: CD4 naive cells filled three plates per donor, CD4 memory three, CD8 naive two and CD8 memory one. The study, taken as a whole, reports: Larger estimated richness was generally recorded for naive subsets relative to memory subsets. With few donors, the genetic and exposure-history diversity represented was limited. Generation probability values for non-shared clonotypes were lower than those for clonotypes shared by all four donors.

Sequencing was performed on naive CD8+ T cells from PBMCs. The receptor comes from a man aged 18 to 30 in good health. Some clones in this sample may be carry-over from other donors' samples.

This CDR3 reads CASSIRQGNYGYTF. In nucleotides, the CDR3 is TGTGCCAGTAGTATAAGGCAGGGGAACTATGGCTACACCTTC. This sequence joins TRBV19 and TRBJ1-2; possibly TRBD1 for D (6 bases). V lost 2 bases and J 2 bases, leaving 9 bases between the germline ends. This CDR3 comprises 14 residues. Germline assignment: CDR1 LNHDA and CDR2 SQIVND (reference sequence).